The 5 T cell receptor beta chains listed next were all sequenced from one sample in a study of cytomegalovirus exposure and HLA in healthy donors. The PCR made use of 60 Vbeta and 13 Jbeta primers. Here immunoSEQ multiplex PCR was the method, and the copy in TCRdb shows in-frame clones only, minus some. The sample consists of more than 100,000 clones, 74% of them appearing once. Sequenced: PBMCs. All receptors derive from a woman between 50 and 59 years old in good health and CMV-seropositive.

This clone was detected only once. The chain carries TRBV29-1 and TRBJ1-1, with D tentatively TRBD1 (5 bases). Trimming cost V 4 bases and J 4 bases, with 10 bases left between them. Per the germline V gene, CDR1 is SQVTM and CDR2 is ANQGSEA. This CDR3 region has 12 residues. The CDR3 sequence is CSVAGYGTEAFF. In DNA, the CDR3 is TGCAGCGTTGCAGGGTACGGCACTGAAGCTTTCTTT.

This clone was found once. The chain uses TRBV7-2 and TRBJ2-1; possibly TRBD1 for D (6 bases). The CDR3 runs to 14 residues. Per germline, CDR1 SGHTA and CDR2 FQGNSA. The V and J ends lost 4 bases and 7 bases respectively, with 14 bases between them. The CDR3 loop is CASSSLQGRNEQFF. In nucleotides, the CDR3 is TGTGCCAGCAGCTCTTTACAGGGACGAAATGAGCAGTTCTTC.

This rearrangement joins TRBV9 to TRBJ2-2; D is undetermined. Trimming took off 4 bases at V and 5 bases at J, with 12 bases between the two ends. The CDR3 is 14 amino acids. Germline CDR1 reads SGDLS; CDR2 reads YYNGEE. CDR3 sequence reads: CASSFFSRTGELFF. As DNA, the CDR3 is TGTGCCAGCAGCTTTTTCTCGAGGACCGGGGAGCTGTTTTTT.

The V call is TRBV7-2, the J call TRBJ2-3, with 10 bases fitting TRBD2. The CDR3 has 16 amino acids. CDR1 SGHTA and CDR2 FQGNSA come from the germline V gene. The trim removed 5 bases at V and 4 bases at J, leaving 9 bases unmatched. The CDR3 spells CASSPVAGGIPDTQYF. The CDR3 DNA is TGTGCCAGCAGCCCGGTAGCGGGGGGTATCCCAGATACGCAGTATTTT.

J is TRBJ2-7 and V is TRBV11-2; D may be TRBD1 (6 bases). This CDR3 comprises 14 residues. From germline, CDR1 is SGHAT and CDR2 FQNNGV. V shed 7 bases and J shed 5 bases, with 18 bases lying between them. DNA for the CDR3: TGTGCCAGCACCCAGGGGCCGGGGAACGACGAGCAGTACTTC. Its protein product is CASTQGPGNDEQYF.